This TCR beta chain was recovered during a study of tumor-infiltrating lymphocytes in localized non-small cell lung cancer. Findings and limits, study-wide: Each assay used a separate piece of the same tissue. TCR sequencing covered a subset of patients with enough tissue. No link was found between tumor T-cell fraction and recurrence-free survival. IM1 and IM2 tumors showed no difference in T-cell fraction.

Between the trimmed V and J ends, which lost 6 bases and 4 bases, there was a span of 18 bases. The CDR3 covers 15 residues. Germline CDR1 and CDR2: MDHEN and SYDVKM. Sequencing was performed with immunoSEQ multiplex PCR; in TCRdb, only in-frame clones are kept and a portion is missing. The sample includes about 16,000 clones, roughly 70% of them seen just once. Only a few counts were recorded for this clone. Its antigen is currently unknown. The chain links TRBV28 to TRBJ1-2; possibly TRBD1 for D (5 bases). Sequencing input: lung tumor tissue. This receptor was identified in a human donor with non-small cell lung cancer. This chain's CDR3 is CASSWPPPRGYGYTF. The DNA for the CDR3 is TGTGCCAGCAGCTGGCCCCCGCCAAGGGGCTATGGCTACACCTTC.